This TCR beta chain came from a study of PD-L1 blockade in urothelial cancer. The sample's time point: pretreatment peripheral blood. Losses at the gene ends were 0 bases for V and 3 bases for J; bases not matched to a gene: 6. Germline lookup yields CDR1 SGHRS and CDR2 YFSETQ. The CDR3 has 16 residues. Data came from immunoSEQ multiplex PCR; TCRdb stores just in-frame clones and leaves some out. This table holds tens of thousands of clones, around 83% found once. This sample comprised PBMCs, obtained around atezolizumab (anti-PD-L1) treatment. This clonotype originated in a woman in her 70s with urothelial cancer. This rearrangement joins TRBV5-1 to TRBJ2-1; TRBD2 matches at 7 bases. CDR3 amino acids: CASSLVGREYYNEQFF. The DNA for the CDR3 is TGCGCCAGCAGCTTGGTAGGGCGGGAGTACTACAATGAGCAGTTCTTC.